Shown below are 24 T cell receptor beta chains from a single sample sequenced in a study of Graves' ophthalmopathy and Graves' hyperthyroidism. Amplification targeted the TCR beta CDR3 regions, with RNA transcripts as the source material. Following a first-round RT-PCR that used HTBI primers, a second-round multiplex PCR was carried out. MiXCR was run by TCRdb on the multiplex PCR reads, yielding one entry per CDR3 protein. The sample consists of 350,000 to 450,000 distinct CDR3 sequences, more than 20% of them appearing once. The source material was peripheral blood. All receptors derive from a woman aged 18-30 years with stable Graves' hyperthyroidism.

As to this clonotype: This may stem from a read error, because a much larger clone lies one nucleotide away. The gene calls are TRBV15 and TRBJ1-3; TRBD1 matches 8 bases. This CDR3 has 14 residues. Germline loops: CDR1 LNHNV, CDR2 YYDKDF (reference sequence). CDR3 coding DNA: TGTGCCACCAGCAACGACAGGGGCAGAAACACCATATGTTTT. Its translation is CATSNDRGRNTICF.

This clonotype has ten or more counts. The V gene is TRBV27, the J gene TRBJ1-5; 8 bases are a match to TRBD1. This CDR3 spans 15 amino acids. The germline CDR1 and CDR2 sequences are MNHEY and SMNVEV (reference sequence). V dropped 6 bases and J dropped 1; count of bases not matched to a gene: 5. CDR3 DNA: TGTGCCAGCAGCCCCGGACAGGGCAGCAATCAGCCCCAGCATTTT. Residues: CASSPGQGSNQPQHF.

This chain joins TRBV10-3 and TRBJ2-7, with D possibly called TRBD1 or TRBD2 (8 bases each). V lost 11 bases to trimming and J lost 3 bases, with 20 bases between them. The germline gives CDR1 ENHRY, CDR2 SYGVKD. This CDR3 contains 14 residues. The CDR3 nucleotides read TGTGCCTCTCGGACAGGGCGGGAGGACTACGAGCAGTACTTC. Amino acid sequence: CASRTGREDYEQYF.

The V call is TRBV6-1, the J call TRBJ2-2, with 7 bases that match TRBD2. This CDR3 is 14 amino acids long. Germline V CDR1 and CDR2: MNHNS, SASEGT. The ends lost 10 bases at V and 6 bases at J; junction bases unmatched: 11. The CDR3 nucleotides are TGTGCCACCTACCGCCAGCGGGGTTCCGGGGAGCTGTTTTTT. Protein sequence: CATYRQRGSGELFF.

This clonotype has more than one count but fewer than ten. The chain combines TRBV10-3 with TRBJ2-5, with D uncertain. The CDR3 has 14 residues. The germline CDR1 and CDR2 sequences are ENHRY and SYGVKD. V lost 2 bases and J 1 base, leaving 8 bases between the germline ends. CDR3 residues: CAISERQTQETQYF. The CDR3 DNA is TGTGCCATCAGTGAGCGACAAACCCAAGAGACCCAGTACTTC.

This clonotype has at least ten counts. V gene TRBV5-1 combines with J gene TRBJ1-1; D is possibly TRBD1 (5 bases). CDR1 and CDR2 from the germline V gene are SGHRS and YFSETQ. Trimming stripped 5 bases from V and 2 bases from J, with 13 bases between. The CDR3 sequence is 14 residues long. The CDR3 here is CASSPQGANTEAFF. CDR3 in DNA: TGCGCCAGCAGTCCCCAGGGCGCTAACACTGAAGCTTTCTTT.

Many counts were recorded for this clonotype. Here the CDR3 reads CASSEARGEETQYF. The CDR3 DNA sequence: TGTGCCAGCAGTGAAGCGCGAGGGGAAGAGACCCAGTACTTC. This sequence joins TRBV2 and TRBJ2-5; D is tentatively TRBD1 or TRBD2 (5 bases each). The CDR3 extends over 14 amino acids. V shed 0 bases and J shed 3 bases, with 8 bases lying between them. Germline V gene lookup returns CDR1 SNHLY and CDR2 FYNNEI. The entire variable domain, with the rest obtained from reference TRBV2 and TRBJ2-5, is as follows: EPEVTQTPSHQVTQMGQEVILRCVPISNHLYFYWYRQILGQKVEFLVSFYNNEISEKSEIFDDQFSVERPDGSNFTLKIRSTKLEDSAMYFCASSEARGEETQYFGPGTRLLVL.

This clonotype showed up many times. The chain joins TRBV27 to TRBJ1-1; tentative D call: TRBD1 (5 bases). Germline assignment: CDR1 MNHEY and CDR2 SMNVEV (reference sequence). Trimming stripped 8 bases from V and 9 bases from J, with 13 bases between. The CDR3 loop spans 11 amino acids. CDR3 nucleotides: TGTGCCAGCCTCGGGACGATGAAAGCTTTCTTT. Amino acid sequence: CASLGTMKAFF.

This sequence joins TRBV15 and TRBJ2-5; 9 nucleotides align to TRBD1. Germline V gives CDR1 LNHNV, CDR2 YYDKDF (reference sequence). CDR3 size: 14 residues. Germline trimming cut 3 bases from V and 8 bases from J; bases unmatched to any gene: 7. The chain's CDR3 is CATSSSDRGLTQYF. The CDR3 DNA reads TGTGCCACCAGCAGTTCCGACAGGGGGTTAACCCAGTACTTC.

The chain recombines TRBV15 with TRBJ1-1; D is ambiguous. The CDR3 loop spans 15 amino acids. Germline lookup yields CDR1 LNHNV and CDR2 YYDKDF (reference sequence). Deletions cut 5 bases from V and 3 bases from J, with 16 bases between. CDR3 amino acids: CATSARRREDTEAFF. The CDR3 DNA sequence: TGTGCCACCAGCGCCCGGAGAAGGGAGGACACTGAAGCTTTCTTT.

This clonotype was recorded a few times. One junction end does not reproduce the germline sequence, and a read error may be involved. The V call is TRBV6-1, the J call TRBJ1-2, with D uncertain. Germline CDR1 is MNHNS and CDR2 is SASEGT. The CDR3 has 15 residues. The CDR3 is CASSEVTVNSYGYTF. The DNA for the CDR3 is TGTGCCAGCAGTGAAGTCACCGTCAATAGCTATGGTTACACCTTC.

This clonotype showed up many times. V and J are TRBV28 and TRBJ1-5; D remains unclear. The CDR3 loop spans 14 amino acids. Germline CDR1 reads MDHEN; CDR2 reads SYDVKM. The ends were cut back, 2 bases at V and 1 base at J, with 6 bases in the middle. CDR3 sequence: CASSLSGSNQPQHF. The CDR3 DNA follows: TGTGCCAGCAGTTTAAGTGGGAGCAATCAGCCCCAGCATTTT.

The chain uses TRBV15 and TRBJ2-2; D remains unclear. From germline, CDR1 is LNHNV and CDR2 YYDKDF (reference sequence). Trimming pared 1 base from V and 1 base from J, leaving 7 bases between. This CDR3 has 15 amino acids. CDR3 in amino acids: CATSRVGRNTGELFF. In DNA, the CDR3 is TGTGCCACCAGCAGAGTAGGAAGGAACACCGGGGAGCTGTTTTTT.

This clonotype was detected many times. This chain connects TRBV10-3 to TRBJ2-7, with 8 bases matching TRBD1. The J segment lost 1 base and the V segment lost 2 bases, leaving 1 base of the junction unmatched. The CDR3 runs 14 residues. Germline lookup yields CDR1 ENHRY and CDR2 SYGVKD. The CDR3 spells CAISERQGSYEQYF. CDR3 bases: TGTGCCATCAGTGAGAGACAGGGGTCCTACGAGCAGTACTTC.

This chain links TRBV6-1 with TRBJ2-7, with D perhaps being TRBD1 or TRBD2 (5 bases each). The germline CDR1 and CDR2 sequences are MNHNS and SASEGT. V shed 0 bases and J shed 2 bases, with 17 bases lying between them. The CDR3 is 17 amino acids. The CDR3 loop reads CASSEAPFPGRPYEQYF. CDR3 coding DNA: TGTGCCAGCAGTGAAGCTCCATTCCCGGGACGGCCCTACGAGCAGTACTTC.

Concerning this clonotype: Given a much more abundant clone one base away, this may be a read error. This CDR3 fails to terminate in the conserved phenylalanine or tryptophan, so it likely reflects a read error. The CDR3 DNA is TGCAGTGCTACCCAACCGGGACTAGTCACTAGTTCTGGAAACACCATATATGTT. Translation: CSATQPGLVTSSGNTIYV. The chain couples TRBV20-1 to TRBJ1-3; a weak D match, TRBD1 (5 bases). Germline assignment: CDR1 DFQATT and CDR2 SNEGSKA (reference sequence). CDR3 length: 18 amino acids. V was pared by 4 bases and J by 1 base, with 23 bases between.

At least ten counts were recorded for this clonotype. This chain uses TRBV6-5 with TRBJ1-3, with D unresolved. V was shortened by 3 bases and J by 1 base, with 10 bases between the two germline ends. The CDR3 spans 15 residues. Germline CDR1 is MNHEY and CDR2 is SVGAGI. CDR3 in DNA: TGTGCCAGCAGTTATCTGGGAAGGTCTGGAAACACCATATATTTT. Translation gives CASSYLGRSGNTIYF.

This clonotype was seen repeatedly, ten times or more. CDR3 nucleotide sequence: TGTGCCAGCAGCTTAGTTGATAGCGGACGCGGGGAGCTGTTTTTT. Translating it yields CASSLVDSGRGELFF. The J gene is TRBJ2-2, the V gene TRBV7-2; TRBD2 is a possible D gene (6 bases). The germline CDR1 and CDR2 sequences are SGHTA and FQGNSA. V lost 1 base, J lost 7 bases, and 13 bases lay in between. CDR3 length: 15 amino acids.

At least ten counts were recorded for this clonotype. The rearrangement links TRBV30 to TRBJ1-6, with 9 bases fitting TRBD1. This CDR3 contains 14 residues. Losses at the gene ends were 3 bases for V and 7 bases for J; bases not matched to a gene: 4. CDR1 is GTSNPN, CDR2 SVGIG, per germline (reference sequence). The chain's CDR3 is CAWSRDRVNSPLHF. Written as DNA, the CDR3 is TGTGCCTGGAGCCGGGACAGGGTGAATTCACCCCTCCACTTT.

At least ten counts were recorded for this clonotype. The J gene is TRBJ1-1, the V gene TRBV12-3 or TRBV12-4; no firm D call. The CDR3 totals 17 residues. The ends were cut back, 1 base at V and 0 bases at J, with 15 bases in the middle. The CDR3 DNA is TGTGCCAGCAGTTTAGGGCAGTCGGGGTTTATGAACACTGAAGCTTTCTTT. Its translation: CASSLGQSGFMNTEAFF.

This clonotype was counted at least ten times. CDR3: CASSLEAQGKTQYF. CDR3 nucleotide sequence: TGCGCCAGCAGCTTGGAAGCACAGGGGAAGACCCAGTACTTC. The V and J genes are TRBV5-1 and TRBJ2-5, with 7 nucleotides matching TRBD1. CDR3 length: 14 residues. Looked up from germline, CDR1 is SGHRS and CDR2 is YFSETQ. V dropped 0 bases and J dropped 6; count of bases not matched to a gene: 5.

This clonotype was seen at least ten times. Just one base apart from a much larger clone, this may be a read error. This rearrangement joins TRBV2 to TRBJ1-3, with D unclear. Trimming took 3 bases from V and 1 from J, leaving 1 base between them. The CDR3 length is 12 residues. Germline V gives CDR1 SNHLY, CDR2 FYNNEI. CDR3 in DNA: TGTGCCAGCAGTGAGTCTGGAAACACCATATATTTT. Its translation is CASSESGNTIYF.

At least ten counts were recorded for this clonotype. The chain employs TRBV2 and TRBJ2-7, with 8 nucleotides matching TRBD2. Germline CDR1 reads SNHLY; CDR2 reads FYNNEI. V lost 6 bases, J lost 3 bases, and 7 bases stayed unmatched. The length of the CDR3 is 14 residues. The CDR3 spells CASSAGLGLYEQYF. CDR3 DNA: TGTGCCAGCAGCGCGGGACTAGGGCTCTACGAGCAGTACTTC.

In this sample, this clonotype turned up many times. The chain combines TRBV7-8 with TRBJ1-2; D ambiguous. The ends were cut back, 3 bases at V and 4 bases at J, with 12 bases in the middle. The germline V gene encodes CDR1 SGHVS and CDR2 FQNEAQ. This CDR3 has 14 amino acids. DNA for the CDR3: TGTGCCAGCAGCTTCGACCGACGCACCTATGGCTACACCTTC. It is translated as CASSFDRRTYGYTF. The full variable domain, in which reference TRBV7-8 and TRBJ1-2 provide the parts outside the CDR3, is GAGVSQSPRYKVAKRGQDVALRCDPISGHVSLFWYQQALGQGPEFLTYFQNEAQLDKSGLPSDRFFAERPEGSVSTLKIQRTQQEDSAVYLCASSFDRRTYGYTFGSGTRLTVV.